This T cell receptor (beta chain) appears in the sequencing data of a study of control samples from healthy donors and cancer patients. Germline loops: CDR1 KGHDR, CDR2 SFDVKD. V gave up 7 bases and J gave up 4 bases; unmatched junction bases: 7. This CDR3 comprises 15 residues. Profiling relied on immunoSEQ multiplex PCR, and the TCRdb table lists in-frame clones only, not all of them. The sample has over 100,000 clones, 75% to 95% seen once. This sequence originates from a human donor in good health. The donor label of this sample is uncertain. The rearrangement links TRBV24-1 to TRBJ2-5; 11 bases match TRBD1. The sequenced material came from blood. CDR3 in amino acids: CATSRGQGDGETQYF. CDR3 DNA: TGTGCCACCAGCCGGGGACAGGGGGATGGAGAGACCCAGTACTTC.